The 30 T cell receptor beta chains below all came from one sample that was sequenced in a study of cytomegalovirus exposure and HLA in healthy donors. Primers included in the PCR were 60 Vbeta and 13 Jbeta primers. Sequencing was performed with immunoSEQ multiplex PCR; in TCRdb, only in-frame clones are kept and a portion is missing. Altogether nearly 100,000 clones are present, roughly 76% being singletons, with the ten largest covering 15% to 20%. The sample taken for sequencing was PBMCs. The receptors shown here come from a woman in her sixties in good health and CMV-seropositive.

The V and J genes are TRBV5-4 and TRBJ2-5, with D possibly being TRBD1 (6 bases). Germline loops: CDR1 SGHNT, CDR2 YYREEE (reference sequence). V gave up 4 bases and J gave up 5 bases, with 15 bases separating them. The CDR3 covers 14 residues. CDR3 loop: CASSGSQGPETQYF. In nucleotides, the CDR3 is TGTGCCAGCAGCGGGTCGCAGGGGCCCGAGACCCAGTACTTC. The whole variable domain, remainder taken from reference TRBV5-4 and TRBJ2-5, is ETGVTQSPTHLIKTRGQQVTLRCSSQSGHNTVSWYQQALGQGPQFIFQYYREEENGRGNFPPRFSGLQFPNYSSELNVNALELDDSALYLCASSGSQGPETQYFGPGTRLLVL.

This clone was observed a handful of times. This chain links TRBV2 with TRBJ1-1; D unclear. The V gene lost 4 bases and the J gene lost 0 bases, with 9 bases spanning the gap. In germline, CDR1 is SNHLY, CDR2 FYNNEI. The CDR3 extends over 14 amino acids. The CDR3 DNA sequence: TGTGCCAGCAGTGTCCTGGGCCTGAACACTGAAGCTTTCTTT. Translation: CASSVLGLNTEAFF.

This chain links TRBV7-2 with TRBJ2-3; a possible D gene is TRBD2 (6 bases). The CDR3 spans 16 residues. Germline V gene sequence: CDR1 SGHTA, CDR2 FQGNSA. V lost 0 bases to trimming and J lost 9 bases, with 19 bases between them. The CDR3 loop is CASSLALSGPYNTQYF. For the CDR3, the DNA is TGTGCCAGCAGCTTAGCGCTTAGCGGCCCCTATAACACGCAGTATTTT. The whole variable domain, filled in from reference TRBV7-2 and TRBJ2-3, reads GAGVSQSPSNKVTEKGKDVELRCDPISGHTALYWYRQSLGQGLEFLIYFQGNSAPDKSGLPSDRFSAERTGGSVSTLTIQRTQQEDSAVYLCASSLALSGPYNTQYFGPGTRLTVL.

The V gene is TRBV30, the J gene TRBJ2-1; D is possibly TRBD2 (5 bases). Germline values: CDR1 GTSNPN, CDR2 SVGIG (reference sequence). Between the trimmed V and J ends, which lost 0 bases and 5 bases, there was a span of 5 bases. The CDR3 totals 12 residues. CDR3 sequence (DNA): TGTGCCTGGAGTGTCGGGGACAATGAGCAGTTCTTC. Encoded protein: CAWSVGDNEQFF.

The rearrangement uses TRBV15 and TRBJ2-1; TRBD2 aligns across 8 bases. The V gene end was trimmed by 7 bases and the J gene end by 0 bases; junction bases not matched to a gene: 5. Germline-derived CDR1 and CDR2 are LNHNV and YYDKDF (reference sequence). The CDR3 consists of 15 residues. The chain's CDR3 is CATTSSGSSYNEQFF. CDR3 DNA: TGTGCCACCACATCCAGCGGGAGCTCCTACAATGAGCAGTTCTTC. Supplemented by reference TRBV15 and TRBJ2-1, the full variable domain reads DAMVIQNPRYQVTQFGKPVTLSCSQTLNHNVMYWYQQKSSQAPKLLFHYYDKDFNNEADTPDNFQSRRPNTSFCFLDIRSPGLGDTAMYLCATTSSGSSYNEQFFGPGTRLTVL.

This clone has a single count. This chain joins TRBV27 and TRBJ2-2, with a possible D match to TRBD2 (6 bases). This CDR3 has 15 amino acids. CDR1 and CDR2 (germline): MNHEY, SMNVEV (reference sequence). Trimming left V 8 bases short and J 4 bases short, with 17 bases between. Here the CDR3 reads CASRLEGRGTGELFF. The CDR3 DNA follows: TGTGCCAGCCGATTGGAGGGGCGGGGCACCGGGGAGCTGTTTTTT.

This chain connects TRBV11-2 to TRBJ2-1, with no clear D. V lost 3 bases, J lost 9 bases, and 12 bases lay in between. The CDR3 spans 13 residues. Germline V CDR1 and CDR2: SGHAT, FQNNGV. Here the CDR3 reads CASSFATGGEQFF. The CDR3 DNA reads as TGTGCCAGCAGCTTCGCGACCGGCGGTGAGCAGTTCTTC.

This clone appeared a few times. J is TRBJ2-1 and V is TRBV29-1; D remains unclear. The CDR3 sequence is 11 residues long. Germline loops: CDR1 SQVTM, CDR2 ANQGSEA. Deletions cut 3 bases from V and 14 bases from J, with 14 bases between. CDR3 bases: TGCAGCGTTGATTCTCCGGCGGCTAAGTTCTTC. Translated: CSVDSPAAKFF.

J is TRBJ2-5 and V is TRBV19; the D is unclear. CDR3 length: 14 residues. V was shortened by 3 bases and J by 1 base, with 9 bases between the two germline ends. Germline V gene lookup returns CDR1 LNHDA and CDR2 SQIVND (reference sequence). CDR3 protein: CASSIMAGQETQYF. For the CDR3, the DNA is TGTGCCAGTAGTATCATGGCAGGCCAAGAGACCCAGTACTTC.

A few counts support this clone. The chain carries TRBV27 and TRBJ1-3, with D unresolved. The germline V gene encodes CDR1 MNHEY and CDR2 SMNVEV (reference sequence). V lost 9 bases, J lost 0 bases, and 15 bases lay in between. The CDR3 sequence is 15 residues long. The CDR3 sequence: CASRSPTRSGNTIYF. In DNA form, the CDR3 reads TGTGCCAGTAGATCCCCAACCCGCTCTGGAAACACCATATATTTT.

The CDR3 here is CASSLAGGYEQYF. The CDR3 DNA follows: TGTGCCAGCAGCCTAGCGGGAGGCTACGAGCAGTACTTC. The V gene is TRBV13, the J gene TRBJ2-7, with 11 bases fitting TRBD2. Germline values: CDR1 PRHDT, CDR2 FYEKMQ (reference sequence). The CDR3 totals 13 residues. Trimming at V came to 5 bases and at J to 3 bases, leaving 0 bases not matched to a gene.

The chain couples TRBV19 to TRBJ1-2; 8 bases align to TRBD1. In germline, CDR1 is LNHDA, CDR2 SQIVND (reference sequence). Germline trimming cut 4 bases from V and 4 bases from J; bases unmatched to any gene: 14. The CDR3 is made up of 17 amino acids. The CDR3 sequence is CASSRPRRDRSLYGYTF. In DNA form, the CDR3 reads TGTGCCAGTAGTAGACCAAGGCGGGACAGGTCGCTCTATGGCTACACCTTC. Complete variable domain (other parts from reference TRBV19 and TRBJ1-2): DGGITQSPKYLFRKEGQNVTLSCEQNLNHDAMYWYRQDPGQGLRLIYYSQIVNDFQKGDIAEGYSVSREKKESFPLTVTSAQKNPTAFYLCASSRPRRDRSLYGYTFGSGTRLTVV.

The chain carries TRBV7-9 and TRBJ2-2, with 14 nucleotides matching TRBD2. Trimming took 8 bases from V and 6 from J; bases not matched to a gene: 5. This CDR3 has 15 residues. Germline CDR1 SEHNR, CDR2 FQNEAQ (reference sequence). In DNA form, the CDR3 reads TGTGCCAGCGGACCGGGACTAGCGGGAGCCGGGGAGCTGTTTTTT. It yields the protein CASGPGLAGAGELFF. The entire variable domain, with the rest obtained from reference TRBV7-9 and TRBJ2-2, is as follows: DTGVSQNPRHKITKRGQNVTFRCDPISEHNRLYWYRQTLGQGPEFLTYFQNEAQLEKSRLLSDRFSAERPKGSFSTLEIQRTEQGDSAMYLCASGPGLAGAGELFFGEGSRLTVL.

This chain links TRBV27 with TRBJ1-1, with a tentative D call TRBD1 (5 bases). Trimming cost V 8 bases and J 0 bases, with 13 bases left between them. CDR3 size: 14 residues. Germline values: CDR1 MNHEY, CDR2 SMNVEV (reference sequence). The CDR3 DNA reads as TGTGCCAGCGGTGGGGCACAGCTGAACACTGAAGCTTTCTTT. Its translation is CASGGAQLNTEAFF.

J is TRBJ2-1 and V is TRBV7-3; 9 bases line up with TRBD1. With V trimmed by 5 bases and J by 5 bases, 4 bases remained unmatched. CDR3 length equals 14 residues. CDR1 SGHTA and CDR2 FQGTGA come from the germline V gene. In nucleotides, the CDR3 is TGTGCCAGCAGCCTACAGGGGGCGAACAATGAGCAGTTCTTC. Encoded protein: CASSLQGANNEQFF.

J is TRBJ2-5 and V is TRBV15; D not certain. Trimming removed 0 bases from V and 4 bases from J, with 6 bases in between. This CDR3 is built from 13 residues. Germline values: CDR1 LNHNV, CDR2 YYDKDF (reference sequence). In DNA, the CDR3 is TGTGCCACCAGCAGAGATGCGCCAGAGACCCAGTACTTC. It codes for CATSRDAPETQYF.

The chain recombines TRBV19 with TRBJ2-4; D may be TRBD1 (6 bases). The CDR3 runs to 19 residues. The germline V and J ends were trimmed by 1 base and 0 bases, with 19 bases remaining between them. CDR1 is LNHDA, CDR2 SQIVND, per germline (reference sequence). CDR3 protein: CASSIAPGQGRGAKNIQYF. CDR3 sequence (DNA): TGTGCCAGTAGTATAGCTCCGGGGCAGGGCAGGGGAGCCAAAAACATTCAGTACTTC.

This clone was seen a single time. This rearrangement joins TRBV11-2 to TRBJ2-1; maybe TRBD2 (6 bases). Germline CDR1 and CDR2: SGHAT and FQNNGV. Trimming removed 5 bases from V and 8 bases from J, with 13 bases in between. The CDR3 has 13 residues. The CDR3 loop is CASSQATSYEQFF. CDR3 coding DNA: TGTGCCAGCAGCCAAGCGACTAGTTATGAGCAGTTCTTC.

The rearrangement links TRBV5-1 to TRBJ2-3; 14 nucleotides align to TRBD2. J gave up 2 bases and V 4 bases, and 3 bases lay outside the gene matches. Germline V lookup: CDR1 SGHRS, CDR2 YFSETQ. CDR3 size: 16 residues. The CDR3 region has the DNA TGCGCCAGCAGCGGGACTAGCGGGAGCCCCACAGATACGCAGTATTTT. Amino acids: CASSGTSGSPTDTQYF.

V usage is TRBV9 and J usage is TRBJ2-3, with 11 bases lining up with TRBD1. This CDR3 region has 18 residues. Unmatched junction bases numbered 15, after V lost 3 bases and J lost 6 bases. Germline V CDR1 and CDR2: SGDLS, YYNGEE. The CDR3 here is CASSGSRDRGTLADTQYF. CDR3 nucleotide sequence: TGTGCCAGCAGCGGGTCCCGGGACAGGGGGACGCTAGCGGATACGCAGTATTTT.

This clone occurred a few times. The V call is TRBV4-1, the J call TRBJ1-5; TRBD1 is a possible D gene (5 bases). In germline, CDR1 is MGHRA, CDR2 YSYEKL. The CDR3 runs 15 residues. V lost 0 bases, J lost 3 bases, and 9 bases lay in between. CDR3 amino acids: CASSQEGHSNQPQHF. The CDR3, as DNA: TGCGCCAGCAGCCAAGAAGGACATTCCAATCAGCCCCAGCATTTT.

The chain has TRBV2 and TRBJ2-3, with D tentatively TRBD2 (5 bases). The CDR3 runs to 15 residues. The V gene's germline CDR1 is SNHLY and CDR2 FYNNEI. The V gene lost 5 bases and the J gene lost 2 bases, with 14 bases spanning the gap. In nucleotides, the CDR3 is TGTGCCAGCAGTAACCGGGTAGCGCCCACAGATACGCAGTATTTT. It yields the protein CASSNRVAPTDTQYF.

CDR3 coding DNA: TGTGCCAGCAGCCTCGGGGGGGTACCGGAGACCCAGTACTTC. Encoded protein: CASSLGGVPETQYF. V is TRBV7-9 and J is TRBJ2-5, with TRBD2 matching over 8 bases. Germline CDR1 reads SEHNR; CDR2 reads FQNEAQ (reference sequence). The CDR3 contains 14 residues. Germline trimming cut 5 bases from V and 5 bases from J; bases unmatched to any gene: 7.

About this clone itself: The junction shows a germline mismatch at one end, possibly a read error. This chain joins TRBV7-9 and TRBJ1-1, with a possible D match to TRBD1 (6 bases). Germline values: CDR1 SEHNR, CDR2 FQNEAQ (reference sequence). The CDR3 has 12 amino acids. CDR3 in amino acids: CSSSPEGGMAFF. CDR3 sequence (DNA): TGTTCCAGCAGCCCAGAAGGGGGAATGGCTTTCTTT.

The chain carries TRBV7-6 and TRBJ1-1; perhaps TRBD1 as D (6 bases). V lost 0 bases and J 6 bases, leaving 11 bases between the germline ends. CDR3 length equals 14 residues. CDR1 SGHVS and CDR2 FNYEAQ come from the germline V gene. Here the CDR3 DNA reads TGTGCCAGCAGCTTAGCTACAGGGAGCCCTGAAGCTTTCTTT. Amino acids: CASSLATGSPEAFF.

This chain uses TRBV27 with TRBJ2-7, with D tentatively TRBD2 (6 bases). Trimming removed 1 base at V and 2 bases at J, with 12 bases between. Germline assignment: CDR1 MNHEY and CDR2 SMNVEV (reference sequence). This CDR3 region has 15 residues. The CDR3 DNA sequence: TGTGCCAGCAGTTTATTTGGCGGGGTTCCCTACGAGCAGTACTTC. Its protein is CASSLFGGVPYEQYF.

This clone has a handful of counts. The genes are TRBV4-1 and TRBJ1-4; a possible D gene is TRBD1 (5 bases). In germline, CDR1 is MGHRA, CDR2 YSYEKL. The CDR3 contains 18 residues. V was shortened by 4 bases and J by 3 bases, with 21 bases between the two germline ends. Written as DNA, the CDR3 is TGCGCCAGCAGCCTGCTCGGGACTCTAGCTTTTGCTAATGAAAAACTGTTTTTT. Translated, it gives CASSLLGTLAFANEKLFF.

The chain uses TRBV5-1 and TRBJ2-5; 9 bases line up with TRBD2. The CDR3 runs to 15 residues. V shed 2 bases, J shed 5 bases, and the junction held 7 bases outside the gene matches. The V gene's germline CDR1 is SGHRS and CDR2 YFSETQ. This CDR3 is CASSLAGGGLETQYF. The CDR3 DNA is TGCGCCAGCAGCTTAGCGGGAGGAGGATTGGAGACCCAGTACTTC.

For the CDR3, the DNA is TGTGCCAGCAGTTTCCAGGGGTTTCGAGATACGCAGTATTTT. This sequence encodes CASSFQGFRDTQYF. The V call is TRBV6-5, the J call TRBJ2-3; D might be TRBD1 (6 bases). V lost 4 bases to trimming and J lost 5 bases, with 13 bases between them. This CDR3 has 14 amino acids. Germline-derived CDR1 and CDR2 are MNHEY and SVGAGI.

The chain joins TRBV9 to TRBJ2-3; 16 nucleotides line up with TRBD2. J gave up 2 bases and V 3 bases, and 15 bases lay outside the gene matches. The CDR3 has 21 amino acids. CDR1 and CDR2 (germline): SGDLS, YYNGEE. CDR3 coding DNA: TGTGCCAGCAGCGCCGAACGATCCGGGACTAGCGGGAGGGCCGACACAGATACGCAGTATTTT. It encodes CASSAERSGTSGRADTDTQYF.